These 3 T cell receptor beta chains originate from one sample sequenced in a study of T-cell memory formation after mild COVID-19. TCRdb re-called the 5' RACE reads through MiXCR, storing one row per CDR3 protein. The sample has about 190,000 distinct CDR3 sequences, around 16% seen once; the top ten hold roughly 2.4%. The sequencing sample was made of PBMCs or a T cell subset sorted from them (not recorded which). The source of these receptors is an adult woman who had mild COVID-19 (a few samples of this study predate the infection). Cell type and time point are not known.

The chain is built from TRBV2 and TRBJ2-6; D remains ambiguous. CDR3 length: 13 residues. Deletions cut 3 bases from V and 3 bases from J, with 3 bases between. Per germline, CDR1 SNHLY and CDR2 FYNNEI. Here the CDR3 DNA reads TGTGCCAGCAGTGATCTTGGGGCCAACGTCCTGACTTTC. This sequence encodes CASSDLGANVLTF.

The chain couples TRBV11-1 to TRBJ1-1, with 8 bases matching TRBD1. Germline V gene data show CDR1 as SGHAT and CDR2 as FQDESV (reference sequence). V lost 4 bases to trimming and J lost 1 base; unmatched junction nucleotides: 2. The length of the CDR3 is 14 residues. CDR3 sequence (DNA): TGTGCCAGCAGCTGGGGGACAGGGAACACTGAAGCTTTCTTT. It specifies CASSWGTGNTEAFF.

The sample holds a few counts of this clonotype. The CDR3 DNA sequence: TGTGCCAGCAGCGCAGACAAGCCCACAGATACGCAGTATTTT. Its protein is CASSADKPTDTQYF. The chain carries TRBV9 and TRBJ2-3; D gene uncertain. V shed 3 bases and J shed 2 bases, with 10 bases lying between them. Germline-derived CDR1 and CDR2 are SGDLS and YYNGEE. The CDR3 is 14 amino acids. The complete variable domain, with remaining parts taken from reference TRBV9 and TRBJ2-3, reads DSGVTQTPKHLITATGQRVTLRCSPRSGDLSVYWYQQSLDQGLQFLIQYYNGEERAKGNILERFSAQQFPDLHSELNLSSLELGDSALYFCASSADKPTDTQYFGPGTRLTVL.